This T cell receptor (beta chain) came from a study of read filtering for tumor transcriptome and immune sequencing. As regards this clonotype: One junction end disagrees with the germline gene, perhaps due to a read error.

This library used 300 to 450 ng RNA and molecular barcoded adaptors spanning alpha/delta and beta/gamma chains. TCRdb re-called the reads through MiXCR, storing one row per CDR3 protein. Of roughly 41,000 distinct CDR3 sequences in the sample, roughly 13% were seen once. The CDR3 consists of 13 residues. In germline, CDR1 is MNHEY, CDR2 SMNVEV (reference sequence). The chain joins TRBV27 to TRBJ2-2, with D possibly matching TRBD2 (5 bases). Sequencing was performed on a population of CD138-negative cells sorted from bone marrow. This TCR was recovered from a donor at least 40 years old with multiple myeloma. CDR3 region: CASSLANTGELLF. The DNA for the CDR3 is TGTGCCAGCAGTTTAGCGAACACCGGGGAGCTGCTTTTT.